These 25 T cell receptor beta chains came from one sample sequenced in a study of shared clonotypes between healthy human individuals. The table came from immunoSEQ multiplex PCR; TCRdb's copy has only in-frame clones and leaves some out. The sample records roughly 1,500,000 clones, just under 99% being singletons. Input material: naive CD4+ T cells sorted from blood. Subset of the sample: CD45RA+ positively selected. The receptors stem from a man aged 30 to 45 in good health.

CDR3 bases: TGTGCCAGCAGCTTATTTATGACAGGGCTCACCGGGGAGCTGTTTTTT. Translation gives CASSLFMTGLTGELFF. V usage is TRBV11-2 and J usage is TRBJ2-2; 7 nucleotides align to TRBD1. V shed 2 bases, J shed 4 bases, and the junction held 7 bases outside the gene matches. CDR1 and CDR2 from the germline V gene are SGHAT and FQNNGV. This CDR3 spans 16 amino acids.

CDR3 in amino acids: CASSPPAGGFYNEQFF. CDR3 DNA sequence: TGTGCCAGCTCACCACCAGCGGGAGGGTTCTACAATGAGCAGTTCTTC. This sequence joins TRBV18 and TRBJ2-1; TRBD2 aligns across 10 bases. J was trimmed by 3 bases and V by 0 bases; bases with no gene match: 2. CDR1 is KGHSH, CDR2 LQKENI, per germline. This CDR3 has 16 amino acids.

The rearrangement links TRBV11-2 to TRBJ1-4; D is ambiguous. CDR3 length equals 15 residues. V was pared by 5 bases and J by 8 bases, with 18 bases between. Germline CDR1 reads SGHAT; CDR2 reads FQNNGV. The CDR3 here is CASSGTSGRSEKLFF. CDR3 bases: TGTGCCAGCAGCGGTACCTCGGGCAGGTCGGAAAAACTGTTTTTT.

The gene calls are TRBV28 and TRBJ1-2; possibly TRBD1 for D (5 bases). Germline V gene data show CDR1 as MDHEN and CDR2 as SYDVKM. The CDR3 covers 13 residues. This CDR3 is CATRKGAVYGYTF. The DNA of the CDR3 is TGTGCTACCCGAAAAGGGGCGGTCTATGGCTACACCTTC.

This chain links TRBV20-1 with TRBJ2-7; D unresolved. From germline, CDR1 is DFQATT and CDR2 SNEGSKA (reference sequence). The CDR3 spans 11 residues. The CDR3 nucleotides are TGCAGGTCCCACTCCTCTTACGAGCAGTACTTC. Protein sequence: CRSHSSYEQYF.

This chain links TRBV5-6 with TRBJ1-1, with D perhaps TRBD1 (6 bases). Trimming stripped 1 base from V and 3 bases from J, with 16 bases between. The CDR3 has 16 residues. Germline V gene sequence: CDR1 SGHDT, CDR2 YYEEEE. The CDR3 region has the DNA TGTGCCAGCAGCTTGACCCCCACAGGGACGGACACTGAAGCTTTCTTT. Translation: CASSLTPTGTDTEAFF.

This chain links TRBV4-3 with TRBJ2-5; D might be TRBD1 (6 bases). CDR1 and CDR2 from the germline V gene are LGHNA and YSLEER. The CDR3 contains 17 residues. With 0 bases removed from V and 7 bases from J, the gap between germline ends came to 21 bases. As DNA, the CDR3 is TGCGCCAGCAGCCAAGAAGCGCTAGGGGGACCGACAGGGACCCAGTACTTC. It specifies CASSQEALGGPTGTQYF.

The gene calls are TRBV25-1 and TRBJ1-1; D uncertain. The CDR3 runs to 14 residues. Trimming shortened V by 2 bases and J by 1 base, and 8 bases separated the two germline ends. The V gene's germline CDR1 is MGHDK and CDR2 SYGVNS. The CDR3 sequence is CASSEGVTNTEAFF. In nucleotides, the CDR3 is TGTGCCAGCAGTGAAGGGGTCACGAACACTGAAGCTTTCTTT.

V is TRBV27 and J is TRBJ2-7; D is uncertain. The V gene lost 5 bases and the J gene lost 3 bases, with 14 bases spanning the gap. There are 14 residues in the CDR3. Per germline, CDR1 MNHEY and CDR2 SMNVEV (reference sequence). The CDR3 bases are TGTGCCAGCAGTCCGTCCGGGCCGCTCTACGAGCAGTACTTC. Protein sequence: CASSPSGPLYEQYF.

The CDR3 DNA reads TGTGCCAGCAGCTTAGCTACAGGCAAAGCAGATACGCAGTATTTT. This sequence encodes CASSLATGKADTQYF. The chain joins TRBV7-6 to TRBJ2-3, with a weak D call TRBD1 (5 bases). The CDR3 has 15 amino acids. The germline CDR1 and CDR2 sequences are SGHVS and FNYEAQ. Trimming pared 0 bases from V and 4 bases from J, leaving 11 bases between. The full variable domain, with the rest looked up from reference TRBV7-6 and TRBJ2-3, is GAGVSQSPRYKVTKRGQDVALRCDPISGHVSLYWYRQALGQGPEFLTYFNYEAQQDKSGLPNDRFSAERPEGSISTLTIQRTEQRDSAMYRCASSLATGKADTQYFGPGTRLTVL.

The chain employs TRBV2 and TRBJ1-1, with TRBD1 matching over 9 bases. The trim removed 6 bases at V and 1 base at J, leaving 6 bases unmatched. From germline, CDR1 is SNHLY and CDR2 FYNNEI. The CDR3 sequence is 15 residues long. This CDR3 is CASSPNRGQNTEAFF. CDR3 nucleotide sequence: TGTGCCAGCAGCCCCAACAGGGGGCAGAACACTGAAGCTTTCTTT.

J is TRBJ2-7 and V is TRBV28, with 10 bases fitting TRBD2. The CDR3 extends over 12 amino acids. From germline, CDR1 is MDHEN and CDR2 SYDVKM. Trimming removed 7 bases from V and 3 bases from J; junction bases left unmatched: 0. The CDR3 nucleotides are TGTGCCAGCACTAGCGGGAGCTACGAGCAGTACTTC. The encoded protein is CASTSGSYEQYF.

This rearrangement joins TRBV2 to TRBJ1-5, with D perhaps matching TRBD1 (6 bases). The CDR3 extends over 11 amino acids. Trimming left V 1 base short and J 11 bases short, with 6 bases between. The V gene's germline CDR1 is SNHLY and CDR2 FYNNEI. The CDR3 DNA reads TGTGCCAGCAGTGAAGAGGGGGCCCAGCATTTT. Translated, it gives CASSEEGAQHF.

DNA of the CDR3: TGTGCCAGCAGCCACCAGTGGGGGGAAAGGAGCGGGGAGCTGTTTTTT. As protein: CASSHQWGERSGELFF. The chain is built from TRBV11-3 and TRBJ2-2; D is possibly TRBD2 (6 bases). The CDR3 has 16 residues. Germline CDR1 reads SGHNT; CDR2 reads YENEEA. With 5 bases removed from V and 7 bases from J, the gap between germline ends came to 20 bases. Supplemented by reference TRBV11-3 and TRBJ2-2, the full variable domain reads EAGVVQSPRYKIIEKKQPVAFWCNPISGHNTLYWYLQNLGQGPELLIRYENEEAVDDSQLPKDRFSAERLKGVDSTLKIQPAELGDSAVYLCASSHQWGERSGELFFGEGSRLTVL.

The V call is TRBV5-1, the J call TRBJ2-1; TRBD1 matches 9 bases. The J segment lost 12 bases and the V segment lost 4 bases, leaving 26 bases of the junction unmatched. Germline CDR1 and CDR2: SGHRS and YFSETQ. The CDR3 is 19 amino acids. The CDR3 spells CASSPGFRRAGTGNDRQFF. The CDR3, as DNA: TGCGCCAGCAGCCCAGGGTTTAGGAGGGCCGGGACAGGGAACGACAGGCAGTTCTTC.

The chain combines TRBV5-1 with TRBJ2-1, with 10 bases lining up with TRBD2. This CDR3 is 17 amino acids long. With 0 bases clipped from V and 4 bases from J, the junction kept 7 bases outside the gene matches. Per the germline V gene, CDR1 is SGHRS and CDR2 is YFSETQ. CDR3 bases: TGCGCCAGCAGCTTGGCCCTAGCGGGAGATGAGTACAATGAGCAGTTCTTC. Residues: CASSLALAGDEYNEQFF.

CDR3 DNA sequence: TGCGCCAGCAGCCAAGTAGTCGGGACAGTGTACTTC. Its translation is CASSQVVGTVYF. V is TRBV4-1 and J is TRBJ2-7, with TRBD1 matching over 7 bases. Germline V CDR1 and CDR2: MGHRA, YSYEKL. The CDR3 has 12 amino acids. V lost 1 base and J lost 12; bases outside the gene matches: 6.

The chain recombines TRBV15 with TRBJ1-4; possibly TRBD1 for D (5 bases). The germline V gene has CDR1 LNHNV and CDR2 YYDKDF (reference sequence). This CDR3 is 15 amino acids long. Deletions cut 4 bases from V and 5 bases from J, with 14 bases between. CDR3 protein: CATSIRDHRNEKLFF. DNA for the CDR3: TGTGCCACCAGCATCCGGGACCATAGGAATGAAAAACTGTTTTTT.

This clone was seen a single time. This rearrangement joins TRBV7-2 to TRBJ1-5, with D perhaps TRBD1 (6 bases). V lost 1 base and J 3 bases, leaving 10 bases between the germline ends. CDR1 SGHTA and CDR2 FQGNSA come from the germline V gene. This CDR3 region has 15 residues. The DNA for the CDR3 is TGTGCCAGCAGCTTAGGCAGGGGTATCAATCAGCCCCAGCATTTT. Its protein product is CASSLGRGINQPQHF.

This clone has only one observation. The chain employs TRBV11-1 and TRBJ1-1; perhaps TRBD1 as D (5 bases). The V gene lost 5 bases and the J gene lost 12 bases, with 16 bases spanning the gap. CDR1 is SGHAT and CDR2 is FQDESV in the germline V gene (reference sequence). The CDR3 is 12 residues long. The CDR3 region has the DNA TGTGCCAGCAGCCCGGTGCCGGGGCTTACTTTCTTT. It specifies CASSPVPGLTFF.

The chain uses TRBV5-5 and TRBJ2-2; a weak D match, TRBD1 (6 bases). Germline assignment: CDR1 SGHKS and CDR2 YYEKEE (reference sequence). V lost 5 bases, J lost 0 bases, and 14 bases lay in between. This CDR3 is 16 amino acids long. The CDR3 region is CASRLQGFSNTGELFF. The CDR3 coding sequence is TGTGCCAGCAGATTGCAGGGGTTCTCGAACACCGGGGAGCTGTTTTTT.

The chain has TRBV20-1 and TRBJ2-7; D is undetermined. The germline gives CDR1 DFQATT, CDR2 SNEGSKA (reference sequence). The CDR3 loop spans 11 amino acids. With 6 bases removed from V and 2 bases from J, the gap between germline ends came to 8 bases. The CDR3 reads CSADGTYEQYF. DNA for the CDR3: TGCAGTGCCGACGGAACCTACGAGCAGTACTTC.

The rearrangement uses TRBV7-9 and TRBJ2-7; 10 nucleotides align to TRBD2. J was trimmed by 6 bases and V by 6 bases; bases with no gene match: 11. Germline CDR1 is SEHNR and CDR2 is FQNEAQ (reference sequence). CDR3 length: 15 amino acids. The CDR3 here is CASSLSPSGSIEQYF. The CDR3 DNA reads TGTGCCAGCAGTTTATCACCTAGCGGGAGCATCGAGCAGTACTTC. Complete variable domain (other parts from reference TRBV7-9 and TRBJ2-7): DTGVSQNPRHKITKRGQNVTFRCDPISEHNRLYWYRQTLGQGPEFLTYFQNEAQLEKSRLLSDRFSAERPKGSFSTLEIQRTEQGDSAMYLCASSLSPSGSIEQYFGPGTRLTVT.

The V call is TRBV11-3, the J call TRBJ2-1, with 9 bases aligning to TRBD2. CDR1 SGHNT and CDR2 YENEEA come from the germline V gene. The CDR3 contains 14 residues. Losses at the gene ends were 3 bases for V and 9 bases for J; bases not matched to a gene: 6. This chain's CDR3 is CASSFAGGSGEQFF. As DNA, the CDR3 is TGTGCCAGCAGCTTTGCGGGAGGGAGCGGTGAGCAGTTCTTC.

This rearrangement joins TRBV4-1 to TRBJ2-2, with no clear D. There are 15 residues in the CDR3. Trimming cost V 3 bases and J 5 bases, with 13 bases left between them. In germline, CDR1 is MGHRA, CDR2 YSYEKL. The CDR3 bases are TGCGCCAGCAGCCACCGTAAAGTGAATACCGGGGAGCTGTTTTTT. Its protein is CASSHRKVNTGELFF.